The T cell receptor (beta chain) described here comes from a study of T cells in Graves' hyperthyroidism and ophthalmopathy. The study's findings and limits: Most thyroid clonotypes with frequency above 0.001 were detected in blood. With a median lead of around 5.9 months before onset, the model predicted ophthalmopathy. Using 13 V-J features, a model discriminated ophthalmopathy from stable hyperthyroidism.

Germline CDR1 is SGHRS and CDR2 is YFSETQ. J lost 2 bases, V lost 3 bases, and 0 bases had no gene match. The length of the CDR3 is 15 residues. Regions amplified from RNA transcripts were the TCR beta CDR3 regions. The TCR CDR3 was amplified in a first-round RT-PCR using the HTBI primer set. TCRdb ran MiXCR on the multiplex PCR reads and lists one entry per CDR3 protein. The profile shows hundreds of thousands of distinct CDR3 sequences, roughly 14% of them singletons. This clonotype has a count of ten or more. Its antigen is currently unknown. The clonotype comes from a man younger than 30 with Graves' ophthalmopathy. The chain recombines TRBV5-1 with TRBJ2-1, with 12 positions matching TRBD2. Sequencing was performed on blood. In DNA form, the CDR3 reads TGCGCCAGCAGCTGGACTAGCGGGACCTACAATGAGCAGTTCTTC. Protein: CASSWTSGTYNEQFF.